This entry describes one TCR beta chain. This sample was included in a study of PD-1 blockade in classical Hodgkin lymphoma. Assay used: immunoSEQ multiplex PCR; TCRdb lists only in-frame clones, some missing. The repertoire consists of 18,000 or so clones, with over 75% occurring once and the leading ten covering less than 1.5%. Documented time point: newly diagnosed, previously untreated cHL patient sample. Magnetic negative selection purified CD4+ T cells from thawed PBMCs. Untreated, newly diagnosed classical Hodgkin lymphoma PBMCs were used for comparison. The V end lost 1 base, the J end lost 3 bases, and 8 bases lay between the germline ends. The germline V gene encodes CDR1 SGHNT and CDR2 YENEEA. This CDR3 has 14 residues.

The sequenced material came from CD4+ T cells from blood. This TCR was sampled from a human donor with classical Hodgkin lymphoma. The chain carries TRBV11-3 and TRBJ2-3; no clear D gene. This CDR3 is CASSLGALTDTQYF. In nucleotides, the CDR3 is TGTGCCAGCAGCTTAGGGGCCCTTACAGATACGCAGTATTTT. The full variable domain, in which reference TRBV11-3 and TRBJ2-3 provide the parts outside the CDR3, is EAGVVQSPRYKIIEKKQPVAFWCNPISGHNTLYWYLQNLGQGPELLIRYENEEAVDDSQLPKDRFSAERLKGVDSTLKIQPAELGDSAVYLCASSLGALTDTQYFGPGTRLTVL.